This T cell receptor beta chain was captured in a study of OX40 agonist ivuxolimab in advanced cancers. Study-wide points: At 0.1 to 3.0 mg/kg, CD4+ and CD8+ blood T cells expanded clonally by week 6.

Here immunoSEQ multiplex PCR was the method, and the copy in TCRdb shows in-frame clones only, minus some. Of fewer than 45,000 clones in the sample, 65% to 90% were seen once. CDR3 length: 14 amino acids. Trimming removed 6 bases from V and 0 bases from J, with 12 bases in between. Germline values: CDR1 MNHEY, CDR2 SVGAGI. Blood got drawn at baseline, again on cycle 4 day 1, and then on cycle 7 day 1. On this clone itself: Its antigen is unknown.

Sequenced here: CD4+ or CD8+ T cells sorted from blood, sampled in a trial of the OX40 agonist ivuxolimab. The V gene is TRBV6-5, the J gene TRBJ2-7, with a weak D call TRBD2 (5 bases). This clonotype originated in an adult with an advanced solid tumor such as melanoma, head and neck, liver or kidney cancer. The CDR3 DNA reads as TGTGCCAGCAGCCTAGCATCCGGCTCCTACGAGCAGTACTTC. It translates to CASSLASGSYEQYF.